The text below deals with one T cell receptor (beta chain). This sample is drawn from a study of control samples from healthy donors and cancer patients. This CDR3 comprises 16 residues. The V segment lost 5 bases and the J segment 1 base; nucleotides outside the gene matches: 6. Germline CDR1 reads SGHTA; CDR2 reads FQGNSA. Profiling relied on immunoSEQ multiplex PCR, and the TCRdb table lists in-frame clones only, not all of them. Among 150,000 to 200,000 clones, around nine tenths were seen once, and the ten largest hold roughly 1.5%. Sequenced sample: blood. This sequence originates from a man aged 30-40 years in good health. The chain couples TRBV7-2 to TRBJ2-2; TRBD2 matches at 8 bases. The CDR3 DNA sequence: TGTGCCAGCAGCCCACTCCGGGGGGGGAACACCGGGGAGCTGTTTTTT. It codes for CASSPLRGGNTGELFF.